The 27 T cell receptor beta chains below were found in one sample sequenced in a study of technical replicates of blood from several donors. Assay: immunoSEQ multiplex PCR; the TCRdb copy retains only in-frame clones and omits some. The sample includes about 17,000 clones, roughly 91% of them seen just once. Sequencing was carried out using PBMCs. The receptors were sampled from a human donor in good health.

The chain has TRBV7-3 and TRBJ2-3, with D possibly being TRBD1 (5 bases). V was shortened by 5 bases and J by 1 base, with 13 bases between the two germline ends. CDR3 size: 15 residues. Germline V gives CDR1 SGHTA, CDR2 FQGTGA. The CDR3 DNA is TGTGCCAGCAGCCTAAGCCCCAGGGGCACAGATACGCAGTATTTT. Translated: CASSLSPRGTDTQYF.

The rearrangement links TRBV30 to TRBJ1-2; TRBD1 might be the D (6 bases). The CDR3 covers 12 residues. Germline V gene data show CDR1 as GTSNPN and CDR2 as SVGIG (reference sequence). V gave up 5 bases and J gave up 8 bases, with 15 bases separating them. CDR3 nucleotide sequence: TGTGCCTGGGAGGGGGGGCCCGGGGGCTACACCTTC. This codes for CAWEGGPGGYTF. The full variable domain, its missing parts supplied by reference TRBV30 and TRBJ1-2, is SQTIHQWPATLVQPVGSPLSLECTVEGTSNPNLYWYRQAAGRGLQLLFYSVGIGQISSEVPQNLSASRPQDRQFILSSKKLLLSDSGFYLCAWEGGPGGYTFGSGTRLTVV.

V gene TRBV11-2 combines with J gene TRBJ2-1; 11 bases are shared with TRBD2. The CDR3 totals 17 residues. With V trimmed by 0 bases and J by 4 bases, 5 bases remained unmatched. Germline loops: CDR1 SGHAT, CDR2 FQNNGV. The CDR3 DNA follows: TGTGCCAGCAGCTTAGATTGGGGGACTAGCGGTTACAATGAGCAGTTCTTC. Its translation: CASSLDWGTSGYNEQFF.

V gene TRBV5-8 combines with J gene TRBJ2-5, with D maybe TRBD2 (5 bases). Germline V gives CDR1 SGHTS, CDR2 YDEGEE. Trimming shortened V by 4 bases and J by 7 bases, and 8 bases separated the two germline ends. The CDR3 runs to 11 residues. The CDR3 DNA reads as TGTGCCAGCAGCCGCCGGGGGACCCAGTACTTC. Translating it yields CASSRRGTQYF.

The DNA for the CDR3 is TGCGCCAGCAGATTAACTAGCGACTTTCGCACAGATACGCAGTATTTT. Its protein product is CASRLTSDFRTDTQYF. V and J are TRBV5-1 and TRBJ2-3; the match to TRBD2 covers 7 bases. The V segment lost 5 bases and the J segment 1 base; nucleotides outside the gene matches: 10. The germline CDR1 and CDR2 sequences are SGHRS and YFSETQ. This CDR3 spans 16 amino acids.

The count of this clone is one. V usage is TRBV28 and J usage is TRBJ2-7; D gene uncertain. CDR1 and CDR2 (germline): MDHEN, SYDVKM. This CDR3 contains 12 residues. Trimming took 10 bases from V and 0 from J, leaving 10 bases between them. The CDR3 sequence is CATQSHSYEQYF. CDR3 nucleotides: TGTGCCACCCAGTCGCACTCCTACGAGCAGTACTTC.

The V gene is TRBV5-1, the J gene TRBJ2-3; 8 nucleotides line up with TRBD2. V lost 4 bases, J lost 1 base, and 8 bases stayed unmatched. The CDR3 is 16 residues long. In germline, CDR1 is SGHRS, CDR2 YFSETQ. The CDR3 loop is CASSLRQTSGTDTQYF. The CDR3 bases are TGCGCCAGCAGCCTCCGTCAGACTAGCGGCACAGATACGCAGTATTTT.

J is TRBJ2-5 and V is TRBV5-4, with 7 nucleotides matching TRBD2. Per germline, CDR1 SGHNT and CDR2 YYREEE (reference sequence). Trimming at V came to 1 base and at J to 2 bases, leaving 5 bases not matched to a gene. This CDR3 contains 15 residues. Here the CDR3 DNA reads TGTGCCAGCAGCTTGTTAGGGGAGGGACAAGAGACCCAGTACTTC. It encodes CASSLLGEGQETQYF.

The V and J genes are TRBV21-1 and TRBJ1-1; TRBD1, the D gene given by the table, was not confirmed from the DNA. TRBV21-1 is termed a pseudogene. This CDR3 has 10 residues. This chain's CDR3 is CASAGNKAFF. CDR3 bases: TGTGCCAGCGCAGGGAACAAAGCTTTCTTT.

The chain carries TRBV19 and TRBJ2-2, with D perhaps matching TRBD1 (6 bases). The CDR3 totals 15 residues. From germline, CDR1 is LNHDA and CDR2 SQIVND (reference sequence). V was trimmed by 2 bases and J by 0 bases, leaving 7 bases between them. The CDR3 region has the DNA TGTGCCAGTAGTATACAGGGGTCGAACACCGGGGAGCTGTTTTTT. It codes for CASSIQGSNTGELFF.

V and J are TRBV5-1 and TRBJ2-2; 9 bases line up with TRBD1. CDR1 is SGHRS and CDR2 is YFSETQ in the germline V gene. The CDR3 extends over 16 amino acids. J lost 1 base, V lost 2 bases, and 3 bases had no gene match. In DNA, the CDR3 is TGCGCCAGCAGCTTACAGGGGGCGGAGAACACCGGGGAGCTGTTTTTT. Translated: CASSLQGAENTGELFF.

The chain has TRBV6-1 and TRBJ2-5; 9 bases align to TRBD1. This CDR3 spans 16 amino acids. Germline V CDR1 and CDR2: MNHNS, SASEGT. J gave up 5 bases and V 2 bases, and 9 bases lay outside the gene matches. CDR3 loop: CASSETGGASDETQYF. The CDR3, as DNA: TGTGCCAGCAGTGAAACAGGGGGCGCGTCGGATGAGACCCAGTACTTC.

The chain employs TRBV27 and TRBJ1-5; TRBD1 is a possible D gene (5 bases). CDR3 size: 14 residues. Germline CDR1 and CDR2: MNHEY and SMNVEV (reference sequence). The V end was cut by 2 bases, the J end by 7 bases, with 12 bases between. For the CDR3, the DNA is TGTGCCAGCAGTTTAAGCGGGACCGGGCAGCCCCAGCATTTT. Protein product: CASSLSGTGQPQHF.

This clone was observed a single time. V is TRBV30 and J is TRBJ1-3; 7 nucleotides agree with TRBD1. The CDR3 length is 16 residues. Germline V gene lookup returns CDR1 GTSNPN and CDR2 SVGIG (reference sequence). The V segment lost 3 bases and the J segment 2 bases; nucleotides outside the gene matches: 10. In nucleotides, the CDR3 is TGTGCCTGGAGCGCCGCCGGGACAGACACTGGAAACACCATATATTTT. As protein: CAWSAAGTDTGNTIYF.

The chain is built from TRBV12-5 and TRBJ2-1; D perhaps matches TRBD2 (5 bases). The germline CDR1 and CDR2 sequences are LGHNT and FRNRAP. Trimming shortened V by 0 bases and J by 1 base, and 22 bases separated the two germline ends. The CDR3 spans 20 residues. CDR3 residues: CASGLVGPRASPNSYNEQFF. The CDR3 coding sequence is TGTGCTAGTGGTTTGGTAGGCCCTAGGGCTAGCCCCAATTCCTACAATGAGCAGTTCTTC. Based on the CDR3 plus reference TRBV12-5 and TRBJ2-1, the full variable domain is DARVTQTPRHKVTEMGQEVTMRCQPILGHNTVFWYRQTMMQGLELLAYFRNRAPLDDSGMPKDRFSAEMPDATLATLKIQPSEPRDSAVYFCASGLVGPRASPNSYNEQFFGPGTRLTVL.

The V call is TRBV18, the J call TRBJ2-2; tentatively, D is TRBD2 (5 bases). In germline, CDR1 is KGHSH, CDR2 LQKENI. This CDR3 comprises 14 residues. Trimming shortened V by 3 bases and J by 6 bases, and 11 bases separated the two germline ends. In nucleotides, the CDR3 is TGTGCCAGCTCACCTCCTAGCCACCCCGGGGAGCTGTTTTTT. It codes for CASSPPSHPGELFF.

This clone was counted only a few times. The rearrangement links TRBV2 to TRBJ2-7; possibly TRBD1 for D (6 bases). The CDR3 runs 13 residues. Trimming removed 6 bases at V and 2 bases at J, with 11 bases between. The germline CDR1 and CDR2 sequences are SNHLY and FYNNEI. The CDR3 sequence: CASSQQGPYEQYF. Written as DNA, the CDR3 is TGTGCCAGCAGCCAACAGGGACCCTACGAGCAGTACTTC.

V gene TRBV30 combines with J gene TRBJ2-3, with no clear D. Germline assignment: CDR1 GTSNPN and CDR2 SVGIG (reference sequence). This CDR3 region has 12 residues. The V end was cut by 0 bases, the J end by 3 bases, with 4 bases between. CDR3: CAWSVRTDTQYF. CDR3 sequence (DNA): TGTGCCTGGAGTGTACGGACAGATACGCAGTATTTT.

The chain is built from TRBV27 and TRBJ2-2; 9 bases fit TRBD1. The CDR3 is 16 residues long. Trimming at V came to 1 base and at J to 7 bases, leaving 7 bases not matched to a gene. Germline CDR1 MNHEY, CDR2 SMNVEV (reference sequence). The CDR3 nucleotides are TGTGCCAGCAGTTTATTCGGACAGGGGAAGATCGGGGAGCTGTTTTTT. It yields the protein CASSLFGQGKIGELFF.

The chain links TRBV18 to TRBJ2-5; D call uncertain. The CDR3 runs to 16 residues. V lost 2 bases to trimming and J lost 4 bases, with 17 bases between them. Germline assignment: CDR1 KGHSH and CDR2 LQKENI. The CDR3, as DNA: TGTGCCAGCTCACCAAGGTTGGCCAGGAAAGGAGAGACCCAGTACTTC. Its translation is CASSPRLARKGETQYF.

The V and J genes are TRBV6-6 and TRBJ1-5; 10 bases align to TRBD1. The germline CDR1 and CDR2 sequences are MNHNY and SVGAGI (reference sequence). This CDR3 contains 16 residues. CDR3 region: CAFGGTGVSSNQPQHF. DNA for the CDR3: TGTGCTTTCGGCGGGACAGGGGTTTCCAGCAATCAGCCCCAGCATTTT.

The chain combines TRBV29-1 with TRBJ2-7, with D possibly TRBD2 on 6 matching bases. The V end was cut by 3 bases, the J end by 2 bases, with 11 bases between. CDR1 and CDR2 (germline): SQVTM, ANQGSEA. CDR3 length equals 13 residues. CDR3 protein: CSVEGTRTYEQYF. CDR3 nucleotides: TGCAGCGTTGAGGGGACTCGTACCTACGAGCAGTACTTC.

The J gene is TRBJ1-1, the V gene TRBV6-1, with TRBD1 matching 8 bases. The CDR3 totals 15 residues. CDR1 is MNHNS and CDR2 is SASEGT in the germline V gene. The V and J ends lost 4 bases and 7 bases, in that order; junction bases with no gene match: 11. The CDR3 sequence is CASSGGQGVDLEAFF. In nucleotides, the CDR3 is TGTGCCAGCAGTGGTGGACAGGGAGTTGATCTTGAAGCTTTCTTT.

This chain links TRBV5-1 with TRBJ2-1; weak D call: TRBD2 (7 bases). The length of the CDR3 is 16 residues. In germline, CDR1 is SGHRS, CDR2 YFSETQ. The V end lost 0 bases, the J end lost 7 bases, and 17 bases lay between the germline ends. The CDR3 spells CASSLGGGGLGNEQFF. The CDR3 nucleotides are TGCGCCAGCAGCTTGGGGGGAGGGGGGCTTGGTAATGAGCAGTTCTTC.

The chain couples TRBV12-5 to TRBJ2-2; no clear D gene. CDR1 LGHNT and CDR2 FRNRAP come from the germline V gene. The CDR3 contains 13 residues. V was shortened by 3 bases and J by 6 bases, with 8 bases between the two germline ends. The CDR3 sequence is CASGFPFSGELFF. The CDR3 DNA reads TGTGCTAGTGGTTTTCCCTTCTCCGGGGAGCTGTTTTTT.

The chain couples TRBV2 to TRBJ2-3; TRBD2 matches 8 bases. This CDR3 comprises 17 residues. J gave up 4 bases and V 8 bases, and 17 bases lay outside the gene matches. Germline assignment: CDR1 SNHLY and CDR2 FYNNEI. The CDR3 loop reads CASGPYVAAGVADTQYF. Written as DNA, the CDR3 is TGTGCCAGCGGACCGTACGTCGCAGCGGGAGTAGCAGATACGCAGTATTTT.

The chain has TRBV28 and TRBJ2-5, with a possible D match to TRBD1 (6 bases). CDR3 size: 14 residues. V gave up 6 bases and J gave up 2 bases, with 13 bases separating them. From germline, CDR1 is MDHEN and CDR2 SYDVKM. CDR3 sequence: CASSLRDKQETQYF. The CDR3 DNA follows: TGTGCCAGCAGCCTACGGGACAAACAAGAGACCCAGTACTTC. Based on the CDR3 plus reference TRBV28 and TRBJ2-5, the full variable domain is DVKVTQSSRYLVKRTGEKVFLECVQDMDHENMFWYRQDPGLGLRLIYFSYDVKMKEKGDIPEGYSVSREKKERFSLILESASTNQTSMYLCASSLRDKQETQYFGPGTRLLVL.